This TCR beta chain emerged from a study of blood T cell repertoires in COVID-19. In the study's own analysis: Reference gene primer amplification in the assay estimated nucleated cell counts. The table came from immunoSEQ multiplex PCR; TCRdb's copy has only in-frame clones and leaves some out. V and J calls and clone size are given by that table; D and trimming were obtained from the DNA. The data hold over 80,000 clones, with more than 75% observed a single time. This receptor was identified in a man in his fifties with acute or convalescent COVID-19. The material sequenced was peripheral blood.

The CDR3 region has the DNA TGTGCCAGCAGTTCCGGGACAGGGTATCAGCCCCAGCATTTT. Residues: CASSSGTGYQPQHF. The J gene is TRBJ1-5, the V gene TRBV6-2 or TRBV6-3, with TRBD1 identical over 9 bases. This CDR3 is built from 14 residues. Germline loops: CDR1 MNHEY, CDR2 SVGEGT. Unmatched junction bases numbered 3, after V lost 4 bases and J lost 5 bases.